The present entry profiles one TCR beta chain with its context. The data stem from a study of shared clonotypes between healthy human individuals. Clones were sequenced by immunoSEQ multiplex PCR, and TCRdb holds only the in-frame ones, with some missing. The repertoire holds under 600,000 clones, with more than 95% as singletons. From germline, CDR1 is SGHAT and CDR2 FQNNGV. The CDR3 is made up of 12 amino acids. Trimming took 5 bases from V and 10 from J; bases not matched to a gene: 3. What was sequenced was naive CD4+ T cells sorted from blood. Documented subset: CD45RA+ positively selected. The clonotype was recovered from a woman under 40 in good health. The V gene is TRBV11-2, the J gene TRBJ1-4, with TRBD1 matching over 8 bases. The DNA of the CDR3 is TGTGCCAGCAGCCCGGACAGGGTAAAACTGTTTTTT. It encodes CASSPDRVKLFF.